Sequencing of this TCR beta chain was carried out in a study of cytotoxic CD8 clonotypes in ibrutinib-treated CLL. Only in-frame clones appear in the TCRdb table, and some are missing; sequencing was by immunoSEQ multiplex PCR. The top ten clones hold roughly 3% of a sample with roughly 150,000 clones, around nine tenths of them seen once. The CDR3 consists of 14 residues. Germline lookup yields CDR1 SNHLY and CDR2 FYNNEI. After removal of 4 bases from V and 14 bases from J, the junction contained 12 bases not matched to a gene. For this clone: Its antigen remains unknown.

Study-wide findings and caveats: Samples from sustained-remission and progressing patients were taken at different times.

This TCR came from a human donor with chronic lymphocytic leukemia. The material sequenced was PBMCs, taken at disease progression, from a patient treated with ibrutinib. The chain has TRBV2 and TRBJ2-1; 9 bases agree with TRBD2. The CDR3 bases are TGTGCCAGCAGTGGGCTAGCGGGGCCTGGGCGGGAGTTCTTC. Its translation is CASSGLAGPGREFF.